The rows below give T cell receptor beta chains drawn from one sample of a study of response to subunit inactivated influenza vaccine. TCRdb reprocessed the RT-PCR reads via MiXCR and lists one record per CDR3 protein. The repertoire holds 500,000 to 600,000 distinct CDR3 sequences, approximately 12% seen once, with roughly 10% in the top ten. Sequencing used PBMCs from blood, obtained on the day of vaccination. The receptors stem from a man aged 50 to 60 who received an inactivated influenza vaccine. CDR3s include the opening cysteine and the closing phenylalanine or tryptophan. A D gene is named only where the DNA matches it firmly.

v_call d_call cdr3_aa
TRBV4-1 . CASSPGGGRAGEQYF
TRBV7-9 TRBD2 CASSSRDYETQYF
TRBV6-1 TRBD2 CASSERKLAGGLRHTQYF
TRBV19 TRBD1 CATMDRGHYEQYF
TRBV20-1 . CSALTNQGDEQFF
TRBV13 . CASSLGGPMNTGELFF
TRBV19 . CASSKPQGYEQYF
TRBV28 TRBD1 CASRRTGANYGYTF
TRBV14 . CASSQKAGQGRYEQFF
TRBV5-1 TRBD1 CASSYQTGVDVTQYF
TRBV2 . CASSGQGRNNEQFF
TRBV29-1 . CSVDVAVTDTQYF
TRBV6-5 TRBD2 CASSYRRGWRNEQFF
TRBV27 . CASSPRGSTDTQYF
TRBV27 . CASSLALGVSYEQYF
TRBV4-3 . CASSQDPGGSYEQYF
TRBV5-1 . CASSRLIRGSYNEQFF
TRBV27 TRBD1 CASSLWFRGRVTGELFF
TRBV6-1 TRBD1 CASSPDRVVSQPQHF
TRBV5-1 TRBD1 CASSLSPGQGTDTQYF
TRBV5-6 . CASSSRGGAHEQYF
TRBV20-1 TRBD1 CSAQDRGHTDTQYF
TRBV20-1 . CSARGNWADRDSNQPQHF
TRBV20-1 TRBD2 CSATYGGASREQYF
TRBV27 . CASTKSGSSSYNEQFF
TRBV5-1 . CASSLAVQLEPTDTQYF
TRBV29-1 . CSVERGLNTEAFF
TRBV7-2 TRBD1 CASSLTGTGVHEQYF
TRBV27 TRBD1 CASSLSRTGFYEQYF
TRBV6-2/TRBV6-3 . CASSYSTLYEQYF
TRBV11-2 TRBD2 CASSLVRGVRRGETYEQYF
TRBV6-1 TRBD1 CASSRRQGQHNEQFF
TRBV19 TRBD1 CASSPGQATDTQYF
TRBV11-2 TRBD1 CASSPATSTGTGELFF
TRBV7-2 . CASSSSRLTYEQYF
TRBV14 . CASSQVQGFADTQYF
TRBV7-2 . CASRRRELTGELFF
TRBV7-9 . CASSLGDWETQYF
TRBV15 TRBD1 CATSSPRDRGFNEQFF
TRBV7-9 . CASSLAALEQYF
TRBV5-1 TRBD1 CASSRTGTGGIYEQFF
TRBV7-3 . CASSLTLDSRAFF
TRBV7-2 . CASSLDDYSNQPQHF
TRBV5-1 . CASSFDRNSYEQYF
TRBV12-3/TRBV12-4 TRBD1 CASSPTGYSNQPQHF
TRBV30 . CAWSVGHGRDSNQPQHF